This TCR beta chain stems from a study of a mutant IDH1 vaccine in newly diagnosed glioma. Study background: Previous treatment comprised radiotherapy, temozolomide, or both, mostly both. General study results and limits: Among top peripheral T cell clonotypes, changes seemed unrelated to pseudoprogression.

CDR1 KGHSH and CDR2 LQKENI come from the germline V gene. The V gene lost 2 bases and the J gene lost 6 bases, with 4 bases spanning the gap. The CDR3 consists of 11 residues. Here immunoSEQ multiplex PCR was the method, and the copy in TCRdb shows in-frame clones only, minus some. The data contain 45,000 to 65,000 clones, roughly 81% of them seen just once; the ten biggest clones take up approximately 8%. Described time point: week 23, last vaccination. What each vaccine dose contained was 300 ug of mutant IDH1 20-mer peptide, accompanied by topical imiquimod. Remarks on this clone: Antigen specificity is unknown.

The specimen comprised PBMCs, sampled from a glioma patient whose treatment included an IDH1 peptide vaccine. The rearrangement joins TRBV18 to TRBJ1-1, with unresolved D. This clonotype originated in a woman aged 40-49 years with glioma. Some clones in this sample may be carry-over from other donors' samples. CDR3 protein: CASSPNPEAFF. CDR3 coding DNA: TGTGCCAGCTCACCAAATCCTGAAGCTTTCTTT.